These 14 T cell receptor beta chains were sequenced from one sample in a study of blood T cell repertoires in COVID-19. Measured with immunoSEQ multiplex PCR; TCRdb has only the in-frame clones, and not every one. The sample holds 110,000 or so clones, more than 80% seen once. The sequenced sample consisted of peripheral blood. The receptors were sampled from a woman aged 50 to 60 with acute or convalescent COVID-19.

As concerns this clone: This same CDR3 is encoded by further DNA sequences in the sample. This rearrangement joins TRBV28 to TRBJ1-1; D remains ambiguous. The CDR3 spans 12 residues. In germline, CDR1 is MDHEN, CDR2 SYDVKM. Trimming stripped 3 bases from V and 3 bases from J, with 5 bases between. DNA for the CDR3: TGTGCCAGCAGTTTGGGAGACACTGAAGCTTTCTTT. The encoded protein is CASSLGDTEAFF.

The genes are TRBV19 and TRBJ2-1; weak D call: TRBD2 (6 bases). Trimming took 5 bases from V and 8 from J, leaving 16 bases between them. Per the germline V gene, CDR1 is LNHDA and CDR2 is SQIVND (reference sequence). The CDR3 runs 14 residues. CDR3 DNA: TGTGCCAGTAGTCCTGGAGGGGTAGGGGATGAGCAGTTCTTC. Its translation: CASSPGGVGDEQFF.

The rearrangement uses TRBV24-1 and TRBJ2-7, with a possible D match to TRBD2 (5 bases). The CDR3 is made up of 15 amino acids. CDR1 and CDR2 from the germline V gene are KGHDR and SFDVKD. V was clipped by 3 bases and J by 4 bases, with 15 bases between them. The CDR3 protein is CATSDTSGNLYEQYF. In nucleotides, the CDR3 is TGTGCCACCAGTGATACTTCCGGGAACCTATACGAGCAGTACTTC.

The CDR3 bases are TGTGCCAGCAGCCGGGACAGGGGGATGAACACTGAAGCTTTCTTT. This translates into CASSRDRGMNTEAFF. This chain joins TRBV7-6 and TRBJ1-1, with 11 nucleotides matching TRBD1. V trimming: 5 bases; J trimming: 0 bases; junction bases outside the gene matches: 2. Per germline, CDR1 SGHVS and CDR2 FNYEAQ. CDR3 length: 15 residues.

The J gene is TRBJ2-7, the V gene TRBV6-5, with 7 bases fitting TRBD1. Germline lookup yields CDR1 MNHEY and CDR2 SVGAGI. V lost 7 bases, J lost 1 base, and 7 bases stayed unmatched. The length of the CDR3 is 14 residues. CDR3 region: CASKNRDSSYEQYF. CDR3 DNA sequence: TGTGCCAGCAAGAACCGGGACAGTTCCTACGAGCAGTACTTC.

J is TRBJ1-2 and V is TRBV15; TRBD1 is a possible D gene (6 bases). There are 12 residues in the CDR3. Germline loops: CDR1 LNHNV, CDR2 YYDKDF (reference sequence). The V end lost 5 bases, the J end lost 10 bases, and 14 bases lay between the germline ends. The CDR3 coding sequence is TGTGCCACCAGCGCCGCACAGGGTCCCTACACCTTC. It codes for CATSAAQGPYTF.

The chain combines TRBV7-3 with TRBJ2-6, with D perhaps TRBD2 (6 bases). The CDR3 sequence is 17 residues long. Trimming took off 2 bases at V and 0 bases at J, with 11 bases between the two ends. Germline assignment: CDR1 SGHTA and CDR2 FQGTGA. The CDR3 protein is CASSLGGTDSGANVLTF. CDR3 in DNA: TGTGCCAGCAGCTTAGGGGGGACTGACTCTGGGGCCAACGTCCTGACTTTC.

In this sample, this clone turned up once. V is TRBV28 and J is TRBJ2-5; 8 bases align to TRBD2. The germline V gene encodes CDR1 MDHEN and CDR2 SYDVKM. This CDR3 comprises 15 residues. V dropped 3 bases and J dropped 4; count of bases not matched to a gene: 7. CDR3 DNA: TGTGCCAGCAGTTTCCCGGGGGGGCTGGGAGAGACCCAGTACTTC. This translates into CASSFPGGLGETQYF.

The chain carries TRBV12-3 or TRBV12-4 and TRBJ1-6; D possibly corresponds to TRBD1 (5 bases). V lost 6 bases to trimming and J lost 11 bases, with 14 bases between them. There are 13 residues in the CDR3. The CDR3 nucleotides read TGTGCCAGCAGCCGTTTAGGGGTAACACCCCTCCACTTT. Translation gives CASSRLGVTPLHF.

A single count supports this clone. A read error may produce the germline difference seen at one junction end. The J gene is TRBJ1-2, the V gene TRBV7-3; 8 bases fit TRBD1. The CDR3 covers 14 residues. Germline V gene data show CDR1 as SGHTA and CDR2 as FQGTGA. CDR3 sequence reads: CASSPGTGLYGWAF. In nucleotides, the CDR3 is TGTGCCAGCAGCCCCGGGACAGGACTCTATGGCTGGGCCTTC.

J is TRBJ2-7 and V is TRBV10-1, with D perhaps matching TRBD2 (6 bases). Germline assignment: CDR1 WNHNN and CDR2 SYGVQD (reference sequence). The ends were cut back, 0 bases at V and 0 bases at J, with 15 bases in the middle. The CDR3 has 17 residues. The CDR3 loop reads CASSESREASASYEQYF. Here the CDR3 DNA reads TGCGCCAGCAGTGAGTCGAGAGAGGCTAGCGCCTCCTACGAGCAGTACTTC.

Comments on this clone: A read error may produce the germline difference seen at one junction end. The chain links TRBV6-7 to TRBJ1-5; TRBD1 is a possible D gene (5 bases). TRBV6-7 is an open reading frame, and its role is uncertain. The CDR3 length is 15 residues. This chain's CDR3 is CASSYCGHPNQPQHF. The CDR3 DNA sequence: TGTGCCAGCAGCTACTGCGGACACCCCAATCAGCCCCAGCATTTT.

This chain uses TRBV10-3 with TRBJ1-5; D gene ambiguous. The ends were cut back, 8 bases at V and 0 bases at J, with 8 bases in the middle. The CDR3 loop spans 13 amino acids. The germline CDR1 and CDR2 sequences are ENHRY and SYGVKD. The CDR3 coding sequence is TGTGCCATCGGAGTCAGTAGCAATCAGCCCCAGCATTTT. Amino acids: CAIGVSSNQPQHF.

This sequence joins TRBV5-6 and TRBJ1-1, with 10 nucleotides matching TRBD1. Trimming cost V 4 bases and J 5 bases; bases outside gene matches: 2. CDR3 length equals 13 residues. From germline, CDR1 is SGHDT and CDR2 YYEEEE. Here the CDR3 DNA reads TGTGCCAGCAGCCGGACAGGGGGGACTGAAGCTTTCTTT. Translated: CASSRTGGTEAFF.